These 18 T cell receptor beta chains came from one sample sequenced in a study of T-cell reconstitution after alpha-beta-depleted transplantation in children (TCRdb year 2016). The library was made by PCR. TCRdb names Illumina HiSeq 2500 as the instrument used. Molecular barcoding was employed in the preparation of TCR libraries, with unique molecular identifiers being used to normalize TCRbeta repertoire quantification. TCRdb handled the public reads itself, with Q25 trimming in fastp and clone calling in MiXCR, and kept productive beta chains. Each CDR3 protein gets just one entry, which takes the most common genes and DNA from the rows behind it. This sample holds around 580,000 distinct CDR3 sequences; about 21% were observed only once. Clones ranked in the top ten supply 14% of the sample. The treatment or condition label, read with the paper, signifies: allogeneic hematopoietic cell transplantation with graft depleted of TCRalphabeta T cells and CD19 B cells.

This specimen consisted of PBMCs, mostly from graft donor cells, obtained 360 days after TCRalphabeta/CD19-depleted stem cell transplant. The receptors shown here come from a boy under two years old who had a stem cell transplant for acute myeloid leukemia, so the T cells may come from the graft donor.

This clonotype was counted between two and nine times. V usage is TRBV20-1 and J usage is TRBJ2-2; 7 bases align to TRBD2. This CDR3 is 11 amino acids long. CDR1 and CDR2 (germline): DFQATT, SNEGSKA (reference sequence). V shed 2 bases and J 9 bases; nucleotides not matched to a gene: 0. CDR3 residues: CSARSGRELFF. In DNA, the CDR3 is TGCAGTGCTAGAAGCGGGAGGGAGCTGTTTTTT.

V usage is TRBV7-9 and J usage is TRBJ2-7; possibly TRBD2 for D (6 bases). The CDR3 is 12 residues long. The V and J ends lost 5 bases and 7 bases respectively, with 12 bases between them. Germline V gene lookup returns CDR1 SEHNR and CDR2 FQNEAQ (reference sequence). In DNA form, the CDR3 reads TGTGCCAGCAGCCTTCGGGCGGGGGAGCAGTACTTC. Translating it yields CASSLRAGEQYF.

A few counts support this clonotype. This chain uses TRBV20-1 with TRBJ1-1; a weak D match, TRBD1 (5 bases). From germline, CDR1 is DFQATT and CDR2 SNEGSKA (reference sequence). This CDR3 has 13 residues. Trimming cost V 4 bases and J 6 bases, with 15 bases left between them. The CDR3 loop is CSAIGARGPEAFF. DNA for the CDR3: TGCAGTGCTATTGGGGCTCGTGGACCTGAAGCTTTCTTT.

To note about this clonotype: Since no conserved phenylalanine or tryptophan closes the CDR3, a read error is the likely cause. This chain links TRBV5-1 with TRBJ1-4, with a possible D match to TRBD1 (5 bases). The CDR3 totals 15 residues. Germline lookup yields CDR1 SGHRS and CDR2 YFSETQ. The germline V and J ends were trimmed by 4 bases and 2 bases, with 12 bases remaining between them. The CDR3 spells CASSMTGGTNEKLFL. The CDR3 DNA follows: TGCGCCAGCAGCATGACTGGGGGGACTAATGAAAAACTGTTTTTG.

The chain combines TRBV7-6 with TRBJ2-1; D may be TRBD1 (5 bases). The CDR3 is 15 residues long. Germline V gives CDR1 SGHVS, CDR2 FNYEAQ. Trimming cost V 0 bases and J 8 bases, with 14 bases left between them. Written as DNA, the CDR3 is TGTGCCAGCAGCTTAGCCCAGGGTCCCACCTATGAGCAGTTCTTC. Translating it yields CASSLAQGPTYEQFF.

V is TRBV5-4 and J is TRBJ2-7; TRBD2 might be the D (5 bases). V lost 1 base and J 3 bases, leaving 11 bases between the germline ends. The CDR3 contains 14 residues. Per germline, CDR1 SGHNT and CDR2 YYREEE (reference sequence). The CDR3 loop reads CASSLSDRDYEQYF. The CDR3 DNA reads as TGTGCCAGCAGCTTGAGTGATCGGGACTACGAGCAGTACTTC.

This clonotype was counted many times. The chain couples TRBV19 to TRBJ2-1; tentatively, D is TRBD1 or TRBD2 (5 bases each). Per germline, CDR1 LNHDA and CDR2 SQIVND (reference sequence). This CDR3 has 15 residues. Trimming cost V 5 bases and J 4 bases, with 15 bases left between them. In nucleotides, the CDR3 is TGTGCCAGTAGTCTCTCCGGGACGGAGTACAATGAGCAGTTCTTC. This translates into CASSLSGTEYNEQFF. The full variable domain, completed using reference TRBV19 and TRBJ2-1, is DGGITQSPKYLFRKEGQNVTLSCEQNLNHDAMYWYRQDPGQGLRLIYYSQIVNDFQKGDIAEGYSVSREKKESFPLTVTSAQKNPTAFYLCASSLSGTEYNEQFFGPGTRLTVL.

CDR3 amino acids: CASSLTWGAGAEAFF. In DNA form, the CDR3 reads TGTGCCAGCAGCTTAACGTGGGGGGCGGGGGCTGAAGCTTTCTTT. The chain has TRBV7-8 and TRBJ1-1; D might be TRBD1 (6 bases). V lost 2 bases to trimming and J lost 6 bases, with 16 bases between them. Looked up from germline, CDR1 is SGHVS and CDR2 is FQNEAQ. This CDR3 spans 15 amino acids. The complete variable domain, with remaining parts taken from reference TRBV7-8 and TRBJ1-1, reads GAGVSQSPRYKVAKRGQDVALRCDPISGHVSLFWYQQALGQGPEFLTYFQNEAQLDKSGLPSDRFFAERPEGSVSTLKIQRTQQEDSAVYLCASSLTWGAGAEAFFGQGTRLTVV.

This clonotype appeared many times. The chain recombines TRBV20-1 with TRBJ2-2; TRBD2 aligns across 10 bases. Germline CDR1 is DFQATT and CDR2 is SNEGSKA (reference sequence). The CDR3 spans 17 residues. With 0 bases clipped from V and 5 bases from J, the junction kept 9 bases outside the gene matches. The CDR3 loop reads CSARDWELAGETGELFF. The CDR3 DNA reads TGCAGTGCTAGAGATTGGGAGCTAGCGGGGGAAACCGGGGAGCTGTTTTTT.

The chain combines TRBV29-1 with TRBJ2-2, with TRBD2 matching 12 bases. In germline, CDR1 is SQVTM, CDR2 ANQGSEA. The CDR3 is 15 amino acids. The trim removed 7 bases at V and 5 bases at J, leaving 8 bases unmatched. The CDR3 sequence is CSAALAGGRTGELFF. The DNA of the CDR3 is TGCAGCGCAGCGCTAGCGGGGGGGCGTACCGGGGAGCTGTTTTTT.

This clonotype has at least ten counts. The chain has TRBV27 and TRBJ1-6, with D hard to call. The V gene lost 6 bases and the J gene lost 0 bases, with 12 bases spanning the gap. The germline V gene encodes CDR1 MNHEY and CDR2 SMNVEV (reference sequence). The CDR3 extends over 16 amino acids. The CDR3 is CASSYLESSYNSPLHF. The DNA for the CDR3 is TGTGCCAGCAGCTACCTGGAGAGCTCCTATAATTCACCCCTCCACTTT.

The V and J genes are TRBV7-2 and TRBJ2-1; D could derive from TRBD1 or TRBD2 (7 bases each). Germline loops: CDR1 SGHTA, CDR2 FQGNSA. The V gene lost 2 bases and the J gene lost 10 bases, with 15 bases spanning the gap. The CDR3 has 14 amino acids. The CDR3 sequence: CASSLRRGRGEQFF. DNA of the CDR3: TGTGCCAGCAGCTTACGGAGGGGGCGGGGGGAGCAGTTCTTC.

This clonotype was observed at least ten times. This CDR3 reads CSAVNYGYTF. The CDR3 region has the DNA TGCAGTGCTGTTAACTATGGCTACACCTTC. This rearrangement joins TRBV20-1 to TRBJ1-2; no clear D gene. The V and J ends lost 5 bases and 1 base respectively, with 2 bases between them. Germline CDR1 is DFQATT and CDR2 is SNEGSKA (reference sequence). This CDR3 region has 10 residues.

Only a few counts were recorded for this clonotype. This sequence joins TRBV12-3 or TRBV12-4 and TRBJ2-1; the D is unclear. This CDR3 is built from 17 residues. Trimming removed 2 bases at V and 5 bases at J, with 19 bases between. The CDR3 DNA reads as TGTGCCAGCAGTTTACCCTATTTGACGGACGCTAACAATGAGCAGTTCTTC. Its translation is CASSLPYLTDANNEQFF.

The chain links TRBV12-3 or TRBV12-4 to TRBJ2-1; no clear D gene. The CDR3 consists of 12 residues. V was clipped by 5 bases and J by 5 bases, with 7 bases between them. The CDR3 loop is CASSNQDNEQFF. For the CDR3, the DNA is TGTGCCAGCAGTAACCAGGACAATGAGCAGTTCTTC.

The rearrangement links TRBV20-1 to TRBJ2-3, with TRBD1 as a possible D gene (5 bases). This CDR3 has 16 residues. Germline V CDR1 and CDR2: DFQATT, SNEGSKA (reference sequence). V was trimmed by 2 bases and J by 2 bases, leaving 17 bases between them. DNA for the CDR3: TGCAGTGCTAGACAAGTGACGGCAGGGTTCACAGATACGCAGTATTTT. Encoded protein: CSARQVTAGFTDTQYF.

This clonotype showed up just a few times. The chain combines TRBV6-5 with TRBJ2-3, with 10 bases fitting TRBD2. The germline V gene encodes CDR1 MNHEY and CDR2 SVGAGI. V was pared by 1 base and J by 2 bases, with 6 bases of the junction left unmatched. The CDR3 is 17 residues long. CDR3 nucleotides: TGTGCCAGCAGTTACTGGGGAGCGGGGGGGCCCACAGATACGCAGTATTTT. It specifies CASSYWGAGGPTDTQYF.

This clonotype was seen at least ten times. The rearrangement joins TRBV15 to TRBJ2-7; D is ambiguous. Trimming removed 4 bases from V and 2 bases from J, with 9 bases in between. CDR1 LNHNV and CDR2 YYDKDF come from the germline V gene (reference sequence). This CDR3 is 13 amino acids long. The CDR3 reads CATSTTLTYEQYF. CDR3 DNA: TGTGCCACCAGCACCACCCTAACCTACGAGCAGTACTTC.